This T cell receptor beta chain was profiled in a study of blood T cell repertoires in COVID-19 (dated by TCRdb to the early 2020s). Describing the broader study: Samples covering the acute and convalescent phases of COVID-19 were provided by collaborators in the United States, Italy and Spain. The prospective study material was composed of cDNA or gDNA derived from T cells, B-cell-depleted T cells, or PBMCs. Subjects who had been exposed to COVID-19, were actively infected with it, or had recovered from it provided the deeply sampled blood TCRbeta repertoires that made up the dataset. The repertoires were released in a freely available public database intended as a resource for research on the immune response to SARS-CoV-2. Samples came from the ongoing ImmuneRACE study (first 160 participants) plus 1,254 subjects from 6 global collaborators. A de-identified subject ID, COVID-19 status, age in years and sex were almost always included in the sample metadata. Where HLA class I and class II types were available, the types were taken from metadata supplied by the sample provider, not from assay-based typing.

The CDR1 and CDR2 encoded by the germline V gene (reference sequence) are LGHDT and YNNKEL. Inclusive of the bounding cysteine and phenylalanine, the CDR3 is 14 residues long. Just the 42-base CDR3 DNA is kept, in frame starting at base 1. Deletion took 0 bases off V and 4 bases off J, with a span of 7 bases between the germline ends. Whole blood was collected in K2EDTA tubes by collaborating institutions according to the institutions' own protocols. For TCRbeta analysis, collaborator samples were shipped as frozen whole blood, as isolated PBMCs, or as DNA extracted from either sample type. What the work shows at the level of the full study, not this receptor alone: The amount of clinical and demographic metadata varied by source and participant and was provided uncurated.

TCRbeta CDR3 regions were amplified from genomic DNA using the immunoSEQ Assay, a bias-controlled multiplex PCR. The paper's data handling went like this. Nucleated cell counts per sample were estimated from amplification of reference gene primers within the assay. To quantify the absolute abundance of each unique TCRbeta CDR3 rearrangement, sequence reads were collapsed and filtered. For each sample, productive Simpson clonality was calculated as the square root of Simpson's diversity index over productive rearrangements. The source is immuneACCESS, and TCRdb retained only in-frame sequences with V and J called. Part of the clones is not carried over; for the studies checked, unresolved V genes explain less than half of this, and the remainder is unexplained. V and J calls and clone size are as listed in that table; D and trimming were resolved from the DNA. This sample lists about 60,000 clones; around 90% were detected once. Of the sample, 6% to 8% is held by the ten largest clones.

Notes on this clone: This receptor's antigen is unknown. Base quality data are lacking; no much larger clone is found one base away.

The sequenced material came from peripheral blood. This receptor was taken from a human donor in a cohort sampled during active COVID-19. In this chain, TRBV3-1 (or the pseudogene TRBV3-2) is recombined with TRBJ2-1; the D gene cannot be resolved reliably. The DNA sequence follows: TGTGCCAGCAGCCAAGATTCCGGTTACAATGAGCAGTTCTTC. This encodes CASSQDSGYNEQFF.